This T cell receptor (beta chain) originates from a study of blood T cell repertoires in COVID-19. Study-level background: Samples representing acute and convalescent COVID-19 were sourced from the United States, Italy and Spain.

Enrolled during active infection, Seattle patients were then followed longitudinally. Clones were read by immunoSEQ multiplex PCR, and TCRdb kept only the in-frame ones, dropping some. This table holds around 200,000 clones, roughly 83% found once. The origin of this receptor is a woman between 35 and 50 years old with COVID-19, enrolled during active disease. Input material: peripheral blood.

The CDR3 nucleotides are TGTGCCAGCAGTTTTGCGACCTACGAGCAGTACTTC. This codes for CASSFATYEQYF. This chain uses TRBV12-3 or TRBV12-4 with TRBJ2-7; no reliable D call. The CDR3 sequence is 12 residues long. Deletions cut 3 bases from V and 2 bases from J, with 5 bases between.